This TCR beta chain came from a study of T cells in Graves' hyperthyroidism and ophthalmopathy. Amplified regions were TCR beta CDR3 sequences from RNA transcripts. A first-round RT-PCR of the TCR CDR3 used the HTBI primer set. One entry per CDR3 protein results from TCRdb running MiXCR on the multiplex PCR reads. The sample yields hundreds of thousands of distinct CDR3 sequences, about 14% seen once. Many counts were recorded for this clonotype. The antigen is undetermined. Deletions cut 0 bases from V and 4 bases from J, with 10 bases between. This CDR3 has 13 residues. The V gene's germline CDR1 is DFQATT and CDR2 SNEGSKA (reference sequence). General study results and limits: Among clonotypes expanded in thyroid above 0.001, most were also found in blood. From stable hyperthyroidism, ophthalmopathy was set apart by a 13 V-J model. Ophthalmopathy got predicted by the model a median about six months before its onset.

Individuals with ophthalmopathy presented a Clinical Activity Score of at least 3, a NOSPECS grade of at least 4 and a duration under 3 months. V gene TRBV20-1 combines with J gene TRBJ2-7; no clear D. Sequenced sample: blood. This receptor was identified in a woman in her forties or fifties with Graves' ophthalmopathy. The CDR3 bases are TGCAGTGCTAGAGAATCGAGTCGGTACGAGCAGTACTTC. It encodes CSARESSRYEQYF.